This T cell receptor (beta chain) came from a study of T cell responses to AZD1222 COVID-19 vaccine. Study findings and constraints: It was only after the peak T cell response that any repertoires were sampled. Spike-wide coverage was observed for vaccine-associated CD4 TCRs, with dominant responses at 160-218 and 743-854. Rises in breadth and depth of Spike-specific TCRs came after two AZD1222 doses.

Details on this clone: Its specificity is not known.

Germline V lookup: CDR1 MDHEN, CDR2 SYDVKM. J lost 1 base, V lost 5 bases, and 7 bases had no gene match. The CDR3 consists of 15 residues. Produced via immunoSEQ multiplex PCR; TCRdb's table is partial and in-frame only. Of about 67,000 clones listed, around four fifths are singletons. Sequences were derived from peripheral blood, sampled on day 0 of AZD1222 vaccination. The chain combines TRBV28 with TRBJ2-7, with TRBD1 matching over 8 bases. The TCR sequence derives from an adult in good health. The chain's CDR3 is CASSIPRQGSYEQYF. CDR3 nucleotide sequence: TGTGCCAGCAGTATCCCCCGACAGGGGTCCTACGAGCAGTACTTC.